This TCR beta chain was sequenced in a study of blood T cell repertoires in COVID-19. Losses at the gene ends were 4 bases for V and 1 base for J; bases not matched to a gene: 14. The CDR3 runs 18 residues. CDR1 is LGHDT, CDR2 YNNKEL, per germline (reference sequence). Measured with immunoSEQ multiplex PCR; TCRdb has only the in-frame clones, and not every one. The sample contains about 260,000 clones, 85% to 90% of which appear only once. The rearrangement joins TRBV3-1 (or the pseudogene TRBV3-2) to TRBJ1-1; 8 bases agree with TRBD1. The sequenced sample was PBMCs or T cells enriched from blood (not recorded which). The sequence was collected from a man aged 45 to 65 who had been exposed to COVID-19. CDR3 coding DNA: TGTGCCAGCAGCCCCAGAGGGAACAGGGGGTTTTCGAACACTGAAGCTTTCTTT. It is translated as CASSPRGNRGFSNTEAFF.